The 14 T cell receptor beta chains below all came from one sample that was sequenced in a study of T cell repertoires in cytomegalovirus infection. TCRdb re-called the reads through MiXCR, storing one row per CDR3 protein. The sample holds about 920,000 distinct CDR3 sequences; 30% to 40% are singletons and the top ten take roughly 13%. Their specific antigens are unknown. The source was cultured CD8+ T cells from PBMCs, collected from culture after CMV antigen stimulation. Receptor source: a human donor in good health (CMV status not recorded). Some clones in this sample may be carry-over from other donors' samples.

This clonotype has a handful of counts. V gene TRBV5-5 combines with J gene TRBJ1-4, with D uncertain. CDR3 length equals 11 residues. Trimming stripped 5 bases from V and 10 bases from J, with 9 bases between. CDR1 and CDR2 from the germline V gene are SGHKS and YYEKEE (reference sequence). CDR3 loop: CASSEGGKLFF. CDR3 bases: TGTGCCAGCAGTGAGGGCGGAAAACTGTTTTTT.

The V gene is TRBV5-1, the J gene TRBJ1-1, with 8 bases fitting TRBD1. Trimming removed 6 bases from V and 3 bases from J; junction bases left unmatched: 13. CDR1 and CDR2 (germline): SGHRS, YFSETQ. This CDR3 has 16 residues. The CDR3 sequence is CASTPADRVRDTEAFF. CDR3 DNA: TGCGCCAGCACCCCCGCGGACAGGGTACGGGACACTGAAGCTTTCTTT.

This clonotype was found a few times. V and J are TRBV4-1 and TRBJ2-7; D possibly corresponds to TRBD1 (6 bases). Germline V gives CDR1 MGHRA, CDR2 YSYEKL. V was pared by 2 bases and J by 5 bases, with 10 bases between. CDR3 length: 13 residues. The CDR3 protein is CASSQIQGNEQYF. The DNA of the CDR3 is TGCGCCAGCAGCCAAATACAGGGTAACGAGCAGTACTTC.

This clonotype was observed a few times. The rearrangement joins TRBV11-3 to TRBJ2-1; 12 nucleotides align to TRBD2. V shed 8 bases and J 8 bases; nucleotides not matched to a gene: 4. There are 13 residues in the CDR3. The V gene's germline CDR1 is SGHNT and CDR2 YENEEA. This CDR3 reads CASRLAGDHEQFF. The CDR3 DNA is TGTGCCAGCCGACTAGCGGGGGACCATGAGCAGTTCTTC.

This clonotype was seen a few times. The V call is TRBV19, the J call TRBJ2-1, with TRBD1 as a possible D gene (5 bases). Between the trimmed V and J ends, which lost 1 base and 2 bases, there was a span of 6 bases. This CDR3 contains 14 residues. CDR1 is LNHDA and CDR2 is SQIVND in the germline V gene (reference sequence). The CDR3 reads CASSIADTYNEQFF. As DNA, the CDR3 is TGTGCCAGTAGTATAGCGGACACCTACAATGAGCAGTTCTTC. Filled out from reference TRBV19 and TRBJ2-1, the complete variable domain reads DGGITQSPKYLFRKEGQNVTLSCEQNLNHDAMYWYRQDPGQGLRLIYYSQIVNDFQKGDIAEGYSVSREKKESFPLTVTSAQKNPTAFYLCASSIADTYNEQFFGPGTRLTVL.

This chain uses TRBV14 with TRBJ1-1, with TRBD1 matching over 10 bases. Looked up from germline, CDR1 is SGHDN and CDR2 is FVKESK. V lost 4 bases, J lost 0 bases, and 8 bases stayed unmatched. CDR3 length: 17 residues. The CDR3 spells CASSPTGTGVLNTEAFF. The DNA of the CDR3 is TGTGCCAGCAGCCCTACTGGGACAGGGGTCTTGAACACTGAAGCTTTCTTT.

This clonotype has only a few counts. V is TRBV6-1 and J is TRBJ2-7; no reliable D call. The ends were cut back, 4 bases at V and 2 bases at J, with 9 bases in the middle. CDR3 length: 13 residues. Per the germline V gene, CDR1 is MNHNS and CDR2 is SASEGT. CDR3 loop: CASSAYTTYEQYF. The DNA of the CDR3 is TGTGCCAGCAGTGCTTACACCACCTACGAGCAGTACTTC.

Many counts were recorded for this clonotype. The chain links TRBV7-2 to TRBJ2-6, with TRBD1 identical over 7 bases. The germline CDR1 and CDR2 sequences are SGHTA and FQGNSA. V lost 4 bases and J lost 0; bases outside the gene matches: 12. The CDR3 sequence is 19 residues long. CDR3 DNA sequence: TGTGCCAGCAGCTGGGGGTCCGGGACAGATTACTCTGGGGCCAACGTCCTGACTTTC. It translates to CASSWGSGTDYSGANVLTF.

The V and J genes are TRBV28 and TRBJ1-5, with TRBD1 as a possible D gene (5 bases). The CDR3 consists of 15 residues. V dropped 8 bases and J dropped 3 bases, with 17 bases sitting between them. From germline, CDR1 is MDHEN and CDR2 SYDVKM. The CDR3 reads CASSSGEGVNQPQHF. CDR3 coding DNA: TGTGCCAGCTCTTCCGGGGAAGGGGTCAATCAGCCCCAGCATTTT.

The chain carries TRBV7-8 and TRBJ2-3; a weak D match, TRBD1 (5 bases). Germline CDR1 SGHVS, CDR2 FQNEAQ. V lost 1 base and J lost 6, with 14 bases in between. The CDR3 is 15 residues long. CDR3 sequence: CASSLGSWGSDTQYF. CDR3 in DNA: TGTGCCAGCAGCTTAGGGTCTTGGGGCTCTGATACGCAGTATTTT.

In this sample, this clonotype turned up a few times. V is TRBV7-9 and J is TRBJ1-3; a weak D match, TRBD1 (6 bases). Germline assignment: CDR1 SEHNR and CDR2 FQNEAQ (reference sequence). This CDR3 has 16 residues. V gave up 5 bases and J gave up 2 bases, with 16 bases separating them. The CDR3, as DNA: TGTGCCAGCAGCCCCCCTTTAAAGGGGGCTGGAAACACCATATATTTT. It codes for CASSPPLKGAGNTIYF.

This clonotype was recorded many times. The chain uses TRBV12-3 or TRBV12-4 and TRBJ2-3; D may correspond to TRBD1 or TRBD2 (6 bases each). The V gene lost 3 bases and the J gene lost 2 bases, with 12 bases spanning the gap. The length of the CDR3 is 15 residues. CDR3 amino acids: CASSLDGGVTDTQYF. CDR3 in DNA: TGTGCCAGCAGTTTGGACGGGGGCGTCACAGATACGCAGTATTTT.

The count of this clonotype is one. The rearrangement joins TRBV10-2 to TRBJ2-1, with D tentatively TRBD1 (8 bases). The CDR3 extends over 15 amino acids. Trimming cost V 4 bases and J 9 bases, with 19 bases left between them. Germline-derived CDR1 and CDR2 are WSHSY and SAAADI. CDR3 protein: CASSGLDREGIEQFF. CDR3 bases: TGCGCCAGCAGTGGATTGGACAGGGAGGGAATTGAGCAGTTCTTC.

This clonotype showed up just a few times. The V call is TRBV14, the J call TRBJ2-1; D is ambiguous. V was cut by 1 base and J by 12 bases, with 16 bases left in between. CDR1 and CDR2 from the germline V gene are SGHDN and FVKESK. CDR3 size: 14 residues. CDR3 sequence reads: CASSQVPRGLWQFF. CDR3 DNA sequence: TGTGCCAGCAGCCAAGTCCCACGCGGCCTTTGGCAGTTCTTC. Full variable domain (outside the CDR3, taken from reference TRBV14 and TRBJ2-1): EAGVTQFPSHSVIEKGQTVTLRCDPISGHDNLYWYRRVMGKEIKFLLHFVKESKQDESGMPNNRFLAERTGGTYSTLKVQPAELEDSGVYFCASSQVPRGLWQFFGPGTRLTVL.